This is a list of T cell receptor beta chains from one sample in a study of human T cells and chemical hapten exposure. TCRdb reanalysed the RACE reads using MiXCR and keeps one entry per CDR3 protein. The sample carries 370,000 or so distinct CDR3 sequences, roughly 4.8% recorded once. The source was whole blood, collected in connection with sensitization to the hapten diphenylcyclopropenone (DPC). The origin of the receptors is a woman between 50 and 59 years old with alopecia areata. Some clones in this sample may be carry-over from other donors' samples. Both conserved end residues are part of each CDR3. Fields, in order: V gene, J gene, D gene, clone size, CDR3 DNA, CDR3 protein. The D gene is left open where the match is weak. A clone size is listed for some rows: how often the clone was seen (once, few, many), or a class if it is expanded.

v_gene: TRBV1; j_gene: TRBJ2-3; d_gene: NA; abundance: NA; CDR3nt: TGCACCAGCAGCCAACCCTTTTGCGGGGGGTCTTCAGATACGCAGTATTTT; CDR3aa: CTSSQPFCGGSSDTQYF
v_gene: TRBV7-3; j_gene: TRBJ2-6; d_gene: NA; abundance: few; CDR3nt: TGTGCCAGCAGCTTATATAACCCCATTGGGGCCAACGTCCTGACTTTC; CDR3aa: CASSLYNPIGANVLTF
v_gene: TRBV2; j_gene: TRBJ2-2; d_gene: TRBD1; abundance: many; CDR3nt: TGTGCCAGCAGGGAACAGCCTAAGGGGGCTGGTTACACCGGGGAGCTGTTTTTT; CDR3aa: CASREQPKGAGYTGELFF
v_gene: TRBV27; j_gene: TRBJ1-5; d_gene: NA; abundance: many; CDR3nt: TGTGCCAGCAGTTTAACAGTTAGCAATCAGCCCCAGCATTTT; CDR3aa: CASSLTVSNQPQHF
v_gene: TRBV11-3; j_gene: TRBJ1-1; d_gene: NA; abundance: many; CDR3nt: TGTGCCAGCAGCTTCAGGACGAACACTGAAGCTTTCTTT; CDR3aa: CASSFRTNTEAFF
v_gene: TRBV6-6; j_gene: TRBJ2-7; d_gene: TRBD1; abundance: few; CDR3nt: TGTGCCAGCAAGCAAAGGACAGGGAGGTACGAGCAGTACTTC; CDR3aa: CASKQRTGRYEQYF
v_gene: TRBV18; j_gene: TRBJ2-7; d_gene: TRBD2; abundance: many; CDR3nt: TGTGCCAGCTCACCATTGTCACTAGCGGGGGTGAACTACGAGCAGTACTTC; CDR3aa: CASSPLSLAGVNYEQYF
v_gene: TRBV6-4; j_gene: TRBJ1-1; d_gene: NA; abundance: NA; CDR3nt: TGTGCCAGCAGTGACGCCCCATTACAGGGAAGGCGAGGTGAAGCTTTCTTT; CDR3aa: CASSDAPLQGRRGEAFF
v_gene: TRBV6-1; j_gene: TRBJ2-1; d_gene: NA; abundance: many; CDR3nt: TGTGCCAGCAGTGGGACGATGAATTGGGAGCAGTTCTTC; CDR3aa: CASSGTMNWEQFF
v_gene: TRBV4-1; j_gene: TRBJ2-2; d_gene: TRBD2; abundance: few; CDR3nt: TGCGCCAGCAGCCAAGATACGGCTAGCGGGAGCTGGGAGCTGTTTTTT; CDR3aa: CASSQDTASGSWELFF
v_gene: TRBV6-6; j_gene: TRBJ2-1; d_gene: NA; abundance: many; CDR3nt: TGTGCCAGCAGCCATGGCGGGTCTGATGAGCAGTTCTTC; CDR3aa: CASSHGGSDEQFF
v_gene: TRBV6-5; j_gene: TRBJ1-2; d_gene: TRBD1; abundance: NA; CDR3nt: TGTGCCAGCACCCCCGGACAGGGCGATGGCTACACCTTC; CDR3aa: CASTPGQGDGYTF
v_gene: TRBV20-1; j_gene: TRBJ2-4; d_gene: TRBD1; abundance: few; CDR3nt: TGCAGTGCCCCGGACAGGGGCAAAAACATTCAGTACTTC; CDR3aa: CSAPDRGKNIQYF
v_gene: TRBV27; j_gene: TRBJ2-3; d_gene: NA; abundance: many; CDR3nt: TGTGCCAGCAGTTCCCCAGACCAGGGCTACACAGATACGCAGTATTTT; CDR3aa: CASSSPDQGYTDTQYF
v_gene: TRBV7-9; j_gene: TRBJ1-1; d_gene: NA; abundance: NA; CDR3nt: TGTGCCAGCAGCTTAAAGCCAAGGACTGAAGCTTTCTTT; CDR3aa: CASSLKPRTEAFF
v_gene: TRBV6-5; j_gene: TRBJ1-1; d_gene: TRBD1; abundance: few; CDR3nt: TGTGCCAGCACCAACACCGGGACAGGGTCCACTGAAGCTTTCTTT; CDR3aa: CASTNTGTGSTEAFF
v_gene: TRBV12-3/TRBV12-4; j_gene: TRBJ1-1; d_gene: NA; abundance: NA; CDR3nt: TGTGCCAGCAGCCTCAGGACCGGTGAAGCTTTCTTT; CDR3aa: CASSLRTGEAFF
v_gene: TRBV4-3; j_gene: TRBJ2-3; d_gene: NA; abundance: many; CDR3nt: TGCGCCAGCAGCCAAGAACCGAGGGAGCAAGATACGCAGTATTTT; CDR3aa: CASSQEPREQDTQYF
v_gene: TRBV28; j_gene: TRBJ2-7; d_gene: NA; abundance: many; CDR3nt: TGTGCCAGCAGTTTAGGGCAGGTCCACGAGCAGTACTTC; CDR3aa: CASSLGQVHEQYF
v_gene: TRBV4-2; j_gene: TRBJ2-3; d_gene: NA; abundance: NA; CDR3nt: TGTGCCAGCAGCCAAGATCTCTCGACGGGCGATACGCAGTATTTT; CDR3aa: CASSQDLSTGDTQYF
v_gene: TRBV5-1; j_gene: TRBJ2-7; d_gene: TRBD2; abundance: few; CDR3nt: TGCGCCAGCAGCTTGGAGTCCGCGGGAGAATGTCTGTACTTC; CDR3aa: CASSLESAGECLYF
v_gene: TRBV21-1; j_gene: TRBJ2-4; d_gene: NA; abundance: few; CDR3nt: TGTGCCAGCATCGCAGAAAACATTCAGTACTTC; CDR3aa: CASIAENIQYF
v_gene: TRBV11-2; j_gene: TRBJ2-1; d_gene: NA; abundance: NA; CDR3nt: TGTGCCAGCAGCCCGCGACAGGAACGCTCCTACAATGAGCAGTTCTTC; CDR3aa: CASSPRQERSYNEQFF
v_gene: TRBV29-1; j_gene: TRBJ2-2; d_gene: TRBD1; abundance: many; CDR3nt: TGCAGCGCAGGACAGGCGAACACCGGGGAGCTGTTTTTT; CDR3aa: CSAGQANTGELFF
v_gene: TRBV5-4; j_gene: TRBJ2-7; d_gene: TRBD2; abundance: NA; CDR3nt: TGTGCCAGCACCCCCGGGGGGGGGTCCTACGAGCAGTACTTC; CDR3aa: CASTPGGGSYEQYF
v_gene: TRBV2; j_gene: TRBJ2-5; d_gene: NA; abundance: many; CDR3nt: TGTGCCGGGACCCAGAGCGGAGAGACCCAGTACTTC; CDR3aa: CAGTQSGETQYF
v_gene: TRBV6-5; j_gene: TRBJ2-3; d_gene: TRBD1; abundance: few; CDR3nt: TGTGCCAGCAGTTACCCCCCTCGTCGCGACAGGGGGGAAGCTACAGATACGCAGTATTTT; CDR3aa: CASSYPPRRDRGEATDTQYF
v_gene: TRBV13; j_gene: TRBJ1-1; d_gene: NA; abundance: many; CDR3nt: TGTGCCAGCAGCGGGGGCGCTGAAGCTTTCTTT; CDR3aa: CASSGGAEAFF
v_gene: TRBV6-2/TRBV6-3; j_gene: TRBJ1-1; d_gene: NA; abundance: many; CDR3nt: TGTGCCAGCAGTGAGAGACAGTGGGGATTCAACACTGAAGCTTTCTTT; CDR3aa: CASSERQWGFNTEAFF
v_gene: TRBV27; j_gene: TRBJ1-1; d_gene: TRBD1; abundance: many; CDR3nt: TGTGCCAGCAGTCTACACAGGGGTGCTGAAGCTTTCTTT; CDR3aa: CASSLHRGAEAFF
v_gene: TRBV25-1; j_gene: TRBJ1-2; d_gene: NA; abundance: many; CDR3nt: TGTGCCAGCTCTAACACCGGGGGTGGCTACACCTTC; CDR3aa: CASSNTGGGYTF
v_gene: TRBV11-2; j_gene: TRBJ1-5; d_gene: NA; abundance: many; CDR3nt: TGTGCCAGCAGCTTAGACGGACGACAGCCCCAGCATTTT; CDR3aa: CASSLDGRQPQHF
v_gene: TRBV6-5; j_gene: TRBJ1-3; d_gene: TRBD1; abundance: many; CDR3nt: TGTGCCAGCAGTTACTCCACAGGGGCGGGAAACACCATATATTTT; CDR3aa: CASSYSTGAGNTIYF
v_gene: TRBV27; j_gene: TRBJ2-1; d_gene: TRBD1; abundance: NA; CDR3nt: TGTGCCAGCAGTATGACAGGGGGTAGAAATGAGCAGTTCTTC; CDR3aa: CASSMTGGRNEQFF
v_gene: TRBV5-1; j_gene: TRBJ2-7; d_gene: NA; abundance: NA; CDR3nt: TGCGCCAGCAGCCCGGGGGCAGGGGACTACGAGCAGTACTTC; CDR3aa: CASSPGAGDYEQYF
v_gene: TRBV5-4; j_gene: TRBJ2-2; d_gene: NA; abundance: many; CDR3nt: TGTGCCAGCAGCTTGCTGGGTTCGGGCACCGGGGAGCTGTTTTTT; CDR3aa: CASSLLGSGTGELFF
v_gene: TRBV29-1; j_gene: TRBJ2-2; d_gene: TRBD2; abundance: NA; CDR3nt: TGCAGCGTTGAACTAGCGGGAGTATCGGCCGGGGAGCTGTTTTTT; CDR3aa: CSVELAGVSAGELFF
v_gene: TRBV4-1; j_gene: TRBJ2-7; d_gene: NA; abundance: NA; CDR3nt: TGCGCCAGCAGCCAAGTTGCAGGAACCTACGAGCAGTACTTC; CDR3aa: CASSQVAGTYEQYF
v_gene: TRBV9; j_gene: TRBJ1-3; d_gene: TRBD1; abundance: NA; CDR3nt: TGTGCCAGCAGCATACGACAGGGGGCTGGAAACACCATATATTTT; CDR3aa: CASSIRQGAGNTIYF
v_gene: TRBV6-1; j_gene: TRBJ2-3; d_gene: TRBD2; abundance: many; CDR3nt: TGTGCCAGCAGCGGGACTAGCGGGAGGGGCACAGATACGCAGTATTTT; CDR3aa: CASSGTSGRGTDTQYF
v_gene: TRBV7-9; j_gene: TRBJ1-6; d_gene: NA; abundance: few; CDR3nt: TGTGCCAGCAGCGCGACGACTACTCTTGATTCACCCCTCCACTTT; CDR3aa: CASSATTTLDSPLHF
v_gene: TRBV7-9; j_gene: TRBJ2-4; d_gene: TRBD1; abundance: few; CDR3nt: TGTGCCAGCAGCTTCCCGACAGGGACAGCCAAAAACATTCAGTACTTC; CDR3aa: CASSFPTGTAKNIQYF
v_gene: TRBV7-9; j_gene: TRBJ2-1; d_gene: NA; abundance: many; CDR3nt: TGTGCCAGCAGGCCCGGCGGGGCAGGTGAGCAGTTCTTC; CDR3aa: CASRPGGAGEQFF
v_gene: TRBV29-1; j_gene: TRBJ1-1; d_gene: NA; abundance: many; CDR3nt: TGCAGCGCCGGACAGCTGAACACTGAAGCTTTCTTT; CDR3aa: CSAGQLNTEAFF
v_gene: TRBV24-1; j_gene: TRBJ2-1; d_gene: NA; abundance: few; CDR3nt: TGTGCCACCAGTGATTTAGGGCGGACCTTCAATGAGCAGTTCTTC; CDR3aa: CATSDLGRTFNEQFF
v_gene: TRBV18; j_gene: TRBJ1-1; d_gene: TRBD1; abundance: many; CDR3nt: TGTGCCAGCTCAGACAGGGTTCTTAAGAACACTGAAGCTTTCTTT; CDR3aa: CASSDRVLKNTEAFF
v_gene: TRBV12-3/TRBV12-4; j_gene: TRBJ1-5; d_gene: NA; abundance: many; CDR3nt: TGTGCCAGCAGTTTTCGAGACACAGATCAGCCCCAGCATTTT; CDR3aa: CASSFRDTDQPQHF
v_gene: TRBV29-1; j_gene: TRBJ1-1; d_gene: NA; abundance: many; CDR3nt: TGCAGCTTCCGAGGTTGGTACGGGGGAGGGAACACTGAAGCTTTCTTT; CDR3aa: CSFRGWYGGGNTEAFF
v_gene: TRBV12-3/TRBV12-4; j_gene: TRBJ1-6; d_gene: TRBD1; abundance: many; CDR3nt: TGTGCCAGCAGTCCGACGGACAGGGAAACACCCCTCCACTTT; CDR3aa: CASSPTDRETPLHF
v_gene: TRBV27; j_gene: TRBJ2-5; d_gene: NA; abundance: NA; CDR3nt: TGTGCCAGCAGTTCTTTACTCTGGTTGCGGACCCAGTACTTC; CDR3aa: CASSSLLWLRTQYF
v_gene: TRBV7-9; j_gene: TRBJ1-6; d_gene: NA; abundance: NA; CDR3nt: TGTGCCAGCAGCCCCCCGGACAGTTCGAGGGATTCACCCCTCCACTTT; CDR3aa: CASSPPDSSRDSPLHF
v_gene: TRBV13; j_gene: TRBJ2-3; d_gene: TRBD2; abundance: many; CDR3nt: TGTGCCAGCAGCTTTCCCACTAGCGGGTTAGATACGCAGTATTTT; CDR3aa: CASSFPTSGLDTQYF
v_gene: TRBV7-6; j_gene: TRBJ2-7; d_gene: NA; abundance: many; CDR3nt: TGTGCCAGCAGCCGAGGTCTTCAGAATTCCTACGAGCAGTACTTC; CDR3aa: CASSRGLQNSYEQYF
v_gene: TRBV6-2/TRBV6-3; j_gene: TRBJ2-3; d_gene: NA; abundance: few; CDR3nt: TGTGCCAGCCGACGAGCGACCCTCACAGATACGCAGTATTTT; CDR3aa: CASRRATLTDTQYF
v_gene: TRBV12-3/TRBV12-4; j_gene: TRBJ2-7; d_gene: TRBD2; abundance: many; CDR3nt: TGTGCCAGCAGTTTGGGGACTAGCGGGGGCTCCGAGCAGTACTTC; CDR3aa: CASSLGTSGGSEQYF